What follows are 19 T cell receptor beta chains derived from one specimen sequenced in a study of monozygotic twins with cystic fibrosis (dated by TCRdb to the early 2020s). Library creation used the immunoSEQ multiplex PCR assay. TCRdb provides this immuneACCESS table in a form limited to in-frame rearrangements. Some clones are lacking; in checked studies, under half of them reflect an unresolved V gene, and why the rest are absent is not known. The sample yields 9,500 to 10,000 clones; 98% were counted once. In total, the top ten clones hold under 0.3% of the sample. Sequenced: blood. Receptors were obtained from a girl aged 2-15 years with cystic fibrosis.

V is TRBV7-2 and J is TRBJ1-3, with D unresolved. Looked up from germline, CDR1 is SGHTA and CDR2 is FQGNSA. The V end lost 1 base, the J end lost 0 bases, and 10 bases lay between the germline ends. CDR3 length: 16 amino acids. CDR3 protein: CASSLVRVSSGNTIYF. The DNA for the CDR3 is TGTGCCAGCAGCTTAGTACGGGTTAGCTCTGGAAACACCATATATTTT.

This CDR3 reads CASSQLVGAGNTIYF. Written as DNA, the CDR3 is TGCGCCAGCAGCCAATTGGTAGGGGCTGGAAACACCATATATTTT. V is TRBV4-3 and J is TRBJ1-3; maybe TRBD1 (5 bases). V was cut by 2 bases and J by 2 bases, with 10 bases left in between. There are 15 residues in the CDR3. CDR1 is LGHNA, CDR2 YSLEER, per germline.

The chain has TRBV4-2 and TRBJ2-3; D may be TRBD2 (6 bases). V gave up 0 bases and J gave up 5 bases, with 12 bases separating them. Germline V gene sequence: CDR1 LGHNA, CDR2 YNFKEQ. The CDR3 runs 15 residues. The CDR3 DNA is TGTGCCAGCAGCCAAGATGAGCGGGTTAGAGATACGCAGTATTTT. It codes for CASSQDERVRDTQYF.

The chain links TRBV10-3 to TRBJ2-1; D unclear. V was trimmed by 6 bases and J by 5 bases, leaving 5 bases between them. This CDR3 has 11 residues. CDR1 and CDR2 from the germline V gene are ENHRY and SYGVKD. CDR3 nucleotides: TGTGCCATCAGCGCCAACAATGAGCAGTTCTTC. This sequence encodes CAISANNEQFF.

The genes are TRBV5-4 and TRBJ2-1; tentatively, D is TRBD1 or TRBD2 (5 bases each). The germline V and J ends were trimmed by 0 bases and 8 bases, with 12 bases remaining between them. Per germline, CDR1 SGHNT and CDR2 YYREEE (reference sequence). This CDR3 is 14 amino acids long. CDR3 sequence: CASSLAGARDEQFF. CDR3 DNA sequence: TGTGCCAGCAGCTTGGCCGGGGCTCGCGATGAGCAGTTCTTC.

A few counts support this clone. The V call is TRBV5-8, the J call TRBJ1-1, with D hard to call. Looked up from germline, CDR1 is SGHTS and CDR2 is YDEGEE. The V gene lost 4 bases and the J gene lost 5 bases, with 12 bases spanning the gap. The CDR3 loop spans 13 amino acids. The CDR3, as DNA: TGTGCCAGCAGCCTATCCCGGGAGACTGAAGCTTTCTTT. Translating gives CASSLSRETEAFF.

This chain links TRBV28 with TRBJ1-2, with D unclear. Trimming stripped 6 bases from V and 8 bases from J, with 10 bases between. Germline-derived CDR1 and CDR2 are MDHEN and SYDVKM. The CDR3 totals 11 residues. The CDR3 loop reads CASSNKAGYTF. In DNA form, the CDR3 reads TGTGCCAGCAGCAATAAAGCAGGCTACACCTTC.

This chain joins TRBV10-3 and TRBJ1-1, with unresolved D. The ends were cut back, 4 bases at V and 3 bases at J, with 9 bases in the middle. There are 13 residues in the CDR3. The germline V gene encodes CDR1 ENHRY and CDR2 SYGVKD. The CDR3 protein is CAISARGYTEAFF. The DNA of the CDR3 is TGTGCCATCAGTGCGCGGGGTTACACTGAAGCTTTCTTT.

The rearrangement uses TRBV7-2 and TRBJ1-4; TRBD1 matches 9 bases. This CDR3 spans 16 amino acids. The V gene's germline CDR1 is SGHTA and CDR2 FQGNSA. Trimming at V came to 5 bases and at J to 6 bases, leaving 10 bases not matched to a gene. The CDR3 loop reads CASSLPGTGWDEKLFF. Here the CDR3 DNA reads TGTGCCAGCAGCCTGCCCGGGACAGGGTGGGATGAAAAACTGTTTTTT.

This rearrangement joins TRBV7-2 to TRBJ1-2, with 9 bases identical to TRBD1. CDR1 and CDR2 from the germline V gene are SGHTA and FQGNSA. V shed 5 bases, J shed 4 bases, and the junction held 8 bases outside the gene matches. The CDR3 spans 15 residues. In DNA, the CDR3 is TGTGCCAGCAGCCAAGTACAGGGGGCCCTCTATGGCTACACCTTC. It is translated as CASSQVQGALYGYTF.

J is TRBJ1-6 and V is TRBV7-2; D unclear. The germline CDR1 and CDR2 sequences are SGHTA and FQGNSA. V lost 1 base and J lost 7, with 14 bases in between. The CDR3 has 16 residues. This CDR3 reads CASSLVEVWANSPLHF. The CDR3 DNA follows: TGTGCCAGCAGCTTAGTAGAAGTGTGGGCCAATTCACCCCTCCACTTT. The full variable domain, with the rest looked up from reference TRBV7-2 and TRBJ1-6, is GAGVSQSPSNKVTEKGKDVELRCDPISGHTALYWYRQSLGQGLEFLIYFQGNSAPDKSGLPSDRFSAERTGGSVSTLTIQRTQQEDSAVYLCASSLVEVWANSPLHFGNGTRLTVT.

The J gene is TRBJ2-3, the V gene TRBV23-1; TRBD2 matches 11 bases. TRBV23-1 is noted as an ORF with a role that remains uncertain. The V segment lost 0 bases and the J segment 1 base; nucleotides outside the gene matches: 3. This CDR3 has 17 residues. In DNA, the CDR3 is TGCGCCAGCAGTCAATCGATACTAGCGGGGGGCACAGATACGCAGTATTTT. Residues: CASSQSILAGGTDTQYF.

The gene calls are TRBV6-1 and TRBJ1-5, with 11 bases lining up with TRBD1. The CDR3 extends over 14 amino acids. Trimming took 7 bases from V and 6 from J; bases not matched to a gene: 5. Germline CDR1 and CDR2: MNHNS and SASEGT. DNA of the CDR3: TGTGCCAGCACGCCGGGACAGGGGGGTCAGCCCCAGCATTTT. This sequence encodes CASTPGQGGQPQHF.

DNA for the CDR3: TGTGCCAGCAGTTTCCAGGGCGGGGGAGAAGCTTTCTTT. It yields the protein CASSFQGGGEAFF. This chain joins TRBV27 and TRBJ1-1; D perhaps matches TRBD1 (5 bases). Germline lookup yields CDR1 MNHEY and CDR2 SMNVEV (reference sequence). This CDR3 is built from 13 residues. V lost 3 bases and J 8 bases, leaving 13 bases between the germline ends.

This chain's CDR3 is CASSQSRRKRESQPQHF. The CDR3 DNA follows: TGCGCCAGCAGTCAATCAAGGAGGAAGCGGGAGAGTCAGCCCCAGCATTTT. The V call is TRBV23-1, the J call TRBJ1-5; no reliable D call. TRBV23-1 is an ORF for which the function is uncertain. The length of the CDR3 is 17 residues. Trimming removed 0 bases from V and 6 bases from J, with 18 bases in between.

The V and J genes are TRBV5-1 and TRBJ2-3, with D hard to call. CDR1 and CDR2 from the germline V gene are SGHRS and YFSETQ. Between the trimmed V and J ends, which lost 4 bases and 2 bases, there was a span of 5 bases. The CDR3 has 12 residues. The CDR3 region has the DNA TGCGCCAGCAGCGATAACACAGATACGCAGTATTTT. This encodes CASSDNTDTQYF.

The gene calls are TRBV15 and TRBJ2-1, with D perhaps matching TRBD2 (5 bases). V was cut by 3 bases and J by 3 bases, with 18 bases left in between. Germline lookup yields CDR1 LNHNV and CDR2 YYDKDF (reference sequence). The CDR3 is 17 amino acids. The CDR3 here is CATSRGLAQTGYNEQFF. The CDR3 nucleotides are TGTGCCACCAGCAGGGGTTTAGCGCAAACCGGCTACAATGAGCAGTTCTTC. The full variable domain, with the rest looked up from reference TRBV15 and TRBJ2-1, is DAMVIQNPRYQVTQFGKPVTLSCSQTLNHNVMYWYQQKSSQAPKLLFHYYDKDFNNEADTPDNFQSRRPNTSFCFLDIRSPGLGDTAMYLCATSRGLAQTGYNEQFFGPGTRLTVL.

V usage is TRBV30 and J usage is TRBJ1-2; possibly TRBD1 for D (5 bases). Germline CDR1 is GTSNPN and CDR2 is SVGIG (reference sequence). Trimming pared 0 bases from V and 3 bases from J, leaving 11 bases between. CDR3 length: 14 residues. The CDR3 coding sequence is TGTGCCTGGAGTGTAAGAAGCAGGGACTATGGCTACACCTTC. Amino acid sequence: CAWSVRSRDYGYTF.

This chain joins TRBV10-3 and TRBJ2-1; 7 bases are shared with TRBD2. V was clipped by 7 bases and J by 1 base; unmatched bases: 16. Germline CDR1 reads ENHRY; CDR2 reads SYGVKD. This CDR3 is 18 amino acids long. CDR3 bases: TGTGCCATCAAACGGTCTAGCGGACGTAGCGGGTCCTACAATGAGCAGTTCTTC. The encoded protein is CAIKRSSGRSGSYNEQFF.